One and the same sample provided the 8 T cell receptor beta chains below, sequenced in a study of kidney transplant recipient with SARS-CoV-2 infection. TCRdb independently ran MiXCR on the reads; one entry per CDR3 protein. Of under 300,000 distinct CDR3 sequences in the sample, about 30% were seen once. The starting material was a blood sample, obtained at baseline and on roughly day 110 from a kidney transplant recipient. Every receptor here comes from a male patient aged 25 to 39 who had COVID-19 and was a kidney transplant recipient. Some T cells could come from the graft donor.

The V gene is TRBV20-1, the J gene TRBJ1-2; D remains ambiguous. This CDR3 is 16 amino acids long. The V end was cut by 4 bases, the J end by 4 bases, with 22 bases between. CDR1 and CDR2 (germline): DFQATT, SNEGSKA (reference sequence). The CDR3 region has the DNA TGCAGTGCTACAGGATTGCTGTTTCGAAGGACCTATGGCTACACCTTC. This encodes CSATGLLFRRTYGYTF.

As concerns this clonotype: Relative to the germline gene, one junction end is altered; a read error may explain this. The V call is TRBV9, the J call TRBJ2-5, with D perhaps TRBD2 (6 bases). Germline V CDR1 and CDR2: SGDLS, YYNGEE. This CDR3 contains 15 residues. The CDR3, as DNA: TGTGCCAGCAGCGCAGGAGGGACTGCCCAAGGGACCCAGTACTTC. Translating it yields CASSAGGTAQGTQYF.

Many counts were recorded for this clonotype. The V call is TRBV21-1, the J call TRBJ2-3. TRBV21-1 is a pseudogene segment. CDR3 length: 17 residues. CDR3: CASSFQIATVMQDTQYF. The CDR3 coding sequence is TGTGCCAGCAGCTTCCAAATAGCTACAGTCATGCAAGATACGCAGTATTTT.

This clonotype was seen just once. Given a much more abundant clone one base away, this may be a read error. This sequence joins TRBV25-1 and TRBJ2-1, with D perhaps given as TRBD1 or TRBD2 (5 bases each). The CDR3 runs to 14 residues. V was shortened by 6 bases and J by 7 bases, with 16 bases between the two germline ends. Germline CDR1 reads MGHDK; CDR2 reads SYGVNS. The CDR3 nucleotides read TGTGCCAGCAGGGAAATCTCGGGGCAGAATGAGCAGTTCTTC. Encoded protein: CASREISGQNEQFF.

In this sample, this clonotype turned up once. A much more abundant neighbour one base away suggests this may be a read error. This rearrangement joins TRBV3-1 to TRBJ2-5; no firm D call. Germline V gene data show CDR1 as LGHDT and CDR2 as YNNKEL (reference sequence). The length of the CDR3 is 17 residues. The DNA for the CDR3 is TGTGCCAGCAGCAATGTATTTCCCATTTCTTTCTCTGAGACCCAGCACTTC. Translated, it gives CASSNVFPISFSETQHF.

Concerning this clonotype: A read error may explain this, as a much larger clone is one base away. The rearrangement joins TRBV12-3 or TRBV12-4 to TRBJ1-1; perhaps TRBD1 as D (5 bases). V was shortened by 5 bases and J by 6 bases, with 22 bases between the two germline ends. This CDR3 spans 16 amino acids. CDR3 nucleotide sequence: TGTGCCAGCAGTCCCTGGGGAGGGGTGAAGCACGCTGAAGCTTTCTTT. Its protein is CASSPWGGVKHAEAFF.

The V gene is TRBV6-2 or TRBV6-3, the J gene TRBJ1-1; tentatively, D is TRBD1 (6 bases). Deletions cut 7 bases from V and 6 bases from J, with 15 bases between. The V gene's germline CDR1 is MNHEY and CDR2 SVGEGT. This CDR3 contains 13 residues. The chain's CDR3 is CASTPGGPAEAFF. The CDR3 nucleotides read TGTGCCAGCACCCCGGGGGGGCCGGCTGAAGCTTTCTTT.

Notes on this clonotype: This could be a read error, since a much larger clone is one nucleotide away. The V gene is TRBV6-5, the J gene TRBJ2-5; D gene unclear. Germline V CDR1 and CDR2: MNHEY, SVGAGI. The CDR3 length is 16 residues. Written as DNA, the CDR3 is TGTGCCAGCAGTTACGGGGTGAGCCGGAAACAAGAGACCCGGTACTTC. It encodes CASSYGVSRKQETRYF.